Listed below are T cell receptor beta chains from one sample, sequenced in a study of shared clonotypes between healthy human individuals. Sequencing used immunoSEQ multiplex PCR; TCRdb keeps in-frame clones, though not all of them. The sample includes more than 1,200,000 clones, around 98.5% of them seen just once. The sequenced material came from naive CD4+ T cells sorted from blood. All receptors come from a man aged 25-40 years in good health. CDR3s include the opening cysteine and the closing phenylalanine or tryptophan. A D gene is named only where the DNA matches it firmly. Clone size is given for some rows only: seen once, a few or many times, or a class if the clone is expanded.

j_call	clone_size	v_call	d_call	cdr3_aa	cdr3_nt
TRBJ2-7	.	TRBV28	TRBD2	CASSSGTSGAYEQYF	TGTGCCAGCAGTTCAGGGACTAGCGGAGCCTACGAGCAGTACTTC
TRBJ1-2	.	TRBV10-3	.	CAISVEGPGYTF	TGTGCCATCAGTGTCGAGGGGCCTGGCTACACCTTC
TRBJ2-1	.	TRBV2	.	CASSEKPPWQLILQFF	TGTGCCAGCAGTGAAAAGCCGCCTTGGCAGTTAATTTTGCAGTTCTTC
TRBJ2-3	.	TRBV9	.	CASSVVADTQYF	TGTGCCAGCAGCGTAGTGGCAGATACGCAGTATTTT
TRBJ2-7	.	TRBV11-1	TRBD2	CASSSVAGDRYEQYF	TGTGCCAGCAGCTCCGTAGCGGGAGACCGCTACGAGCAGTACTTC
TRBJ2-5	.	TRBV29-1	TRBD2	CSVAGGSRDAETQYF	TGCAGCGTAGCGGGAGGGTCTAGGGACGCGGAGACCCAGTACTTC
TRBJ1-1	.	TRBV25-1	TRBD1	CASQRQGVMNTEAFF	TGTGCCAGCCAGAGACAGGGGGTTATGAACACTGAAGCTTTCTTT
TRBJ2-7	.	TRBV19	TRBD1	CASSITSDRVYEQYF	TGTGCCAGTAGTATTACGTCCGACAGGGTCTACGAGCAGTACTTC
TRBJ2-7	.	TRBV28	.	CASSSGIYEQYF	TGTGCCAGCAGTTCAGGAATCTACGAGCAGTACTTC
TRBJ2-2	once	TRBV5-1	TRBD1	CASSRDRGNTGELFF	TGCGCCAGCAGTAGAGACAGGGGGAACACCGGGGAGCTGTTTTTT
TRBJ2-7	.	TRBV19	TRBD1	CASSTTGAMMTYEQYF	TGTGCCAGTAGCACGACAGGGGCGATGATGACCTACGAGCAGTACTTC
TRBJ2-1	.	TRBV5-1	TRBD2	CASSLGASGSAEQFF	TGCGCCAGCAGCTTAGGGGCTAGCGGTTCGGCGGAGCAGTTCTTC
TRBJ2-4	.	TRBV5-3	.	CARSPKTPGPRKYF	TGTGCCAGAAGCCCCAAAACACCGGGCCCTCGAAAATACTTC
TRBJ2-3	.	TRBV5-6	.	CASSLLVLGTQYF	TGTGCCAGCAGCTTGCTCGTGTTGGGTACGCAGTATTTT
TRBJ2-3	.	TRBV28	.	CASRDGPTDTQYF	TGTGCCAGCAGGGACGGACCCACAGATACGCAGTATTTT
TRBJ2-4	.	TRBV10-2	.	CASSERSRAKNIQYF	TGCGCCAGCAGTGAGAGGTCCAGGGCCAAAAACATTCAGTACTTC
TRBJ1-4	.	TRBV5-1	.	CASSFSPGGEKLFF	TGCGCCAGCAGCTTCAGCCCCGGAGGGGAAAAACTGTTTTTT
TRBJ2-7	.	TRBV7-6	TRBD2	CASSLIEAGGPGEQYF	TGTGCCAGCAGCTTAATTGAGGCGGGAGGGCCGGGCGAGCAGTACTTC
TRBJ2-1	.	TRBV30	.	CAGSGGSRQFF	TGTGCCGGATCAGGTGGATCGCGACAGTTCTTC
TRBJ2-1	.	TRBV11-3	.	CASSLLVGNEQFF	TGTGCCAGCAGCTTATTGGTCGGCAATGAGCAGTTCTTC
TRBJ2-7	.	TRBV6-5	.	CASSYSTQTMEEYF	TGTGCCAGCAGTTACTCGACACAGACGATGGAGGAGTACTTC
TRBJ2-7	.	TRBV2	.	CASSRSEEGIF	TGTGCCAGCAGCCGGTCGGAAGAAGGGATCTTC
TRBJ1-5	.	TRBV29-1	TRBD1	CSVDRGLLQPQHF	TGCAGCGTCGACAGGGGGCTTCTTCAGCCCCAGCATTTT